The 21 T cell receptor beta chains in this list originate from one sample, sequenced in a study of vaccination effects on CD4 cells after COVID-19. Prior to sequencing, the ViraFEST assay stimulated PBMC with viral peptide pools, which expanded the antigen-specific CD4+ T cells. Culture proceeded for 9 to 11 days, and CD4+ T cells were then isolated. Nucleocapsid antibodies stayed negative before and after vaccination, showing no earlier SARS-CoV-2 infection. Only in-frame clones appear in the TCRdb table, and some are missing; sequencing was by immunoSEQ multiplex PCR. The profile shows tens of thousands of clones, roughly 70% of them singletons. Their recognized antigens are unknown. The specimen comprised CD4+ T cells from PBMCs cultured with HCoV-OC43 spike peptides, sampled before COVID-19 vaccination. Subset: HCoV-OC43 spike overlapping peptide pool stimulation. These receptors all stem from a human donor who received a COVID-19 vaccine.

V gene TRBV6-5 combines with J gene TRBJ2-1; 9 nucleotides agree with TRBD1. The CDR3 spans 14 residues. Trimming at V came to 6 bases and at J to 1 base, leaving 1 base not matched to a gene. From germline, CDR1 is MNHEY and CDR2 SVGAGI. CDR3 nucleotide sequence: TGTGCCAGCAGAGACAGGGGGTCCTACAATGAGCAGTTCTTC. It codes for CASRDRGSYNEQFF.

V is TRBV29-1 and J is TRBJ2-7, with a possible D match to TRBD2 (5 bases). CDR3 length: 12 residues. Germline CDR1 is SQVTM and CDR2 is ANQGSEA. Trimming took 5 bases from V and 0 from J, leaving 8 bases between them. The CDR3 protein is CSVKRGSYEQYF. The DNA of the CDR3 is TGCAGCGTTAAACGGGGCTCCTACGAGCAGTACTTC.

The chain links TRBV6-5 to TRBJ1-1; D not certain. V was trimmed by 5 bases and J by 4 bases, leaving 11 bases between them. Germline V gene lookup returns CDR1 MNHEY and CDR2 SVGAGI. CDR3 length: 13 residues. CDR3 loop: CASSPQWGTEAFF. The CDR3 DNA follows: TGTGCCAGCAGTCCCCAGTGGGGCACTGAAGCTTTCTTT.

The chain couples TRBV6-1 to TRBJ2-1, with 7 bases that match TRBD1. CDR3 length: 14 residues. V shed 1 base and J 8 bases; nucleotides not matched to a gene: 5. Germline CDR1 MNHNS, CDR2 SASEGT. In DNA form, the CDR3 reads TGTGCCAGCAGTGAAGTTGACAGGGAAGATGAGCAGTTCTTC. Residues: CASSEVDREDEQFF.

The chain has TRBV4-3 and TRBJ2-3, with TRBD2 as a possible D gene (5 bases). V lost 2 bases, J lost 2 bases, and 11 bases lay in between. The V gene's germline CDR1 is LGHNA and CDR2 YSLEER. CDR3 length: 15 amino acids. CDR3 amino acids: CASSQRTGITDTQYF. The CDR3 nucleotides read TGCGCCAGCAGCCAAAGGACTGGGATCACAGATACGCAGTATTTT.

This clone has a single count. The V call is TRBV2, the J call TRBJ1-6, with a possible D match to TRBD1 (6 bases). Per germline, CDR1 SNHLY and CDR2 FYNNEI. Trimming took off 6 bases at V and 10 bases at J, with 10 bases between the two ends. This CDR3 has 12 amino acids. For the CDR3, the DNA is TGTGCCAGCAGGAGGGACAACTCACCCCTCCACTTT. As protein: CASRRDNSPLHF.

This chain connects TRBV5-1 to TRBJ1-2; 8 nucleotides line up with TRBD1. The J segment lost 4 bases and the V segment lost 4 bases, leaving 6 bases of the junction unmatched. The germline V gene encodes CDR1 SGHRS and CDR2 YFSETQ. The CDR3 contains 14 residues. The CDR3 DNA reads TGCGCCAGCAGCGACGGACAGGGAGGCTATGGCTACACCTTC. Translation: CASSDGQGGYGYTF.

This rearrangement joins TRBV19 to TRBJ1-2; no firm D call. Trimming stripped 3 bases from V and 3 bases from J, with 5 bases between. The CDR3 is made up of 12 amino acids. The germline V gene has CDR1 LNHDA and CDR2 SQIVND (reference sequence). The CDR3 here is CASSISDYGYTF. The DNA for the CDR3 is TGTGCCAGTAGTATTAGTGACTATGGCTACACCTTC.

This clone was picked up one time. The chain has TRBV19 and TRBJ2-3; D not resolved. This CDR3 contains 13 residues. V was clipped by 10 bases and J by 5 bases, with 16 bases between them. Germline CDR1 and CDR2: LNHDA and SQIVND (reference sequence). Here the CDR3 DNA reads TGTGCCATCGCAGAGTCCTCCCAAGATACGCAGTATTTT. Amino acid sequence: CAIAESSQDTQYF.

The chain employs TRBV5-1 and TRBJ2-2; 9 bases match TRBD2. With 3 bases clipped from V and 4 bases from J, the junction kept 13 bases outside the gene matches. The CDR3 extends over 18 amino acids. Germline assignment: CDR1 SGHRS and CDR2 YFSETQ. CDR3 sequence (DNA): TGCGCCAGCAGCTCCCTCGCGGGGGGGGCCCGTGGCACCGGGGAGCTGTTTTTT. Protein: CASSSLAGGARGTGELFF.

This clone has more than one count but fewer than ten. The chain carries TRBV28 and TRBJ1-2; TRBD1 matches 8 bases. The V segment lost 3 bases and the J segment 7 bases; nucleotides outside the gene matches: 4. Germline V gives CDR1 MDHEN, CDR2 SYDVKM. This CDR3 spans 13 amino acids. CDR3 DNA sequence: TGTGCCAGCAGTTTGGCAGGGGGCAGTGGCTACACCTTC. Its protein is CASSLAGGSGYTF.

The chain recombines TRBV19 with TRBJ2-5; tentative D call: TRBD2 (5 bases). The germline CDR1 and CDR2 sequences are LNHDA and SQIVND (reference sequence). This CDR3 comprises 14 residues. V lost 3 bases and J 5 bases, leaving 13 bases between the germline ends. The CDR3 sequence is CASSMAPGLETQYF. The CDR3 DNA reads TGTGCCAGTAGTATGGCCCCTGGACTGGAGACCCAGTACTTC. The entire variable domain, with the rest obtained from reference TRBV19 and TRBJ2-5, is as follows: DGGITQSPKYLFRKEGQNVTLSCEQNLNHDAMYWYRQDPGQGLRLIYYSQIVNDFQKGDIAEGYSVSREKKESFPLTVTSAQKNPTAFYLCASSMAPGLETQYFGPGTRLLVL.

This chain links TRBV5-4 with TRBJ2-1; 9 bases align to TRBD1. CDR3 length equals 15 residues. Germline V gene data show CDR1 as SGHNT and CDR2 as YYREEE (reference sequence). With 0 bases clipped from V and 6 bases from J, the junction kept 4 bases outside the gene matches. DNA for the CDR3: TGTGCCAGCAGCTTGGGAGGGACAGGGATCAATGAGCAGTTCTTC. Protein product: CASSLGGTGINEQFF. Full variable domain (remainder filled in from reference TRBV5-4 and TRBJ2-1): ETGVTQSPTHLIKTRGQQVTLRCSSQSGHNTVSWYQQALGQGPQFIFQYYREEENGRGNFPPRFSGLQFPNYSSELNVNALELDDSALYLCASSLGGTGINEQFFGPGTRLTVL.

This chain joins TRBV7-6 and TRBJ2-2; the D gene is possibly TRBD1 (6 bases). The germline CDR1 and CDR2 sequences are SGHVS and FNYEAQ. V gave up 3 bases and J gave up 4 bases, with 15 bases separating them. CDR3 size: 16 residues. The CDR3 DNA is TGTGCCAGCAGCTTGCGGCAGGGGCTCAGCACCGGGGAGCTGTTTTTT. Its protein is CASSLRQGLSTGELFF. Full variable domain (remainder filled in from reference TRBV7-6 and TRBJ2-2): GAGVSQSPRYKVTKRGQDVALRCDPISGHVSLYWYRQALGQGPEFLTYFNYEAQQDKSGLPNDRFSAERPEGSISTLTIQRTEQRDSAMYRCASSLRQGLSTGELFFGEGSRLTVL.

The gene calls are TRBV4-3 and TRBJ1-1, with D perhaps matching TRBD1 (6 bases). Germline assignment: CDR1 LGHNA and CDR2 YSLEER. Trimming shortened V by 0 bases and J by 3 bases, and 11 bases separated the two germline ends. The CDR3 contains 15 residues. The CDR3 DNA reads TGCGCCAGCAGCCAAGATGGGCCAGGGGACACTGAAGCTTTCTTT. This encodes CASSQDGPGDTEAFF.

V usage is TRBV15 and J usage is TRBJ2-7; TRBD1 matches 9 bases. The V gene end was trimmed by 4 bases and the J gene end by 5 bases; junction bases not matched to a gene: 9. This CDR3 is 15 amino acids long. From germline, CDR1 is LNHNV and CDR2 YYDKDF (reference sequence). In DNA, the CDR3 is TGTGCCACCAGCACTCTAGACAGGGGGTTGGACGAGCAGTACTTC. Encoded protein: CATSTLDRGLDEQYF.

The V gene is TRBV6-1, the J gene TRBJ2-5, with TRBD2 matching over 8 bases. Germline loops: CDR1 MNHNS, CDR2 SASEGT. CDR3 length: 15 residues. V gave up 1 base and J gave up 5 bases; unmatched junction bases: 6. CDR3 nucleotide sequence: TGTGCCAGCAGTGAAGGGGGTAGCGGGAAGGAGACCCAGTACTTC. It is translated as CASSEGGSGKETQYF.

The chain carries TRBV6-5 and TRBJ2-7; 8 nucleotides align to TRBD1. The CDR3 sequence is 15 residues long. V was clipped by 2 bases and J by 2 bases; unmatched bases: 5. From germline, CDR1 is MNHEY and CDR2 SVGAGI. The DNA of the CDR3 is TGTGCCAGCAGTTACGGAGACAGGGGAACCTACGAGCAGTACTTC. Encoded protein: CASSYGDRGTYEQYF.

The chain employs TRBV2 and TRBJ1-4; D unresolved. This CDR3 is built from 11 residues. Trimming removed 6 bases at V and 8 bases at J, with 7 bases between. The V gene's germline CDR1 is SNHLY and CDR2 FYNNEI. The DNA for the CDR3 is TGTGCCAGCAGGGAAATCGAAAAACTGTTTTTT. It yields the protein CASREIEKLFF.

This chain uses TRBV2 with TRBJ1-1, with D unresolved. Trimming cost V 7 bases and J 1 base, with 7 bases left between them. This CDR3 comprises 12 residues. The germline gives CDR1 SNHLY, CDR2 FYNNEI. The CDR3 DNA sequence: TGTGCCAGCAAGATGAGGAACACTGAAGCTTTCTTT. Residues: CASKMRNTEAFF.

V gene TRBV12-3 or TRBV12-4 combines with J gene TRBJ1-4; D is unresolved. V lost 1 base to trimming and J lost 11 bases, with 11 bases between them. The CDR3 covers 13 residues. Written as DNA, the CDR3 is TGTGCCAGCAGTTTAGGGGGAAGGGATAAACTGTTTTTT. Its protein product is CASSLGGRDKLFF.